One sample yielded the 18 T cell receptor beta chains listed below, sequenced in a study of blood T cells in healthy people across ages. Then a second PCR, running roughly 7 to 12 cycles, was carried out with a sample-barcoded 5' primer and a J-beta primer mix. TCRdb re-analysed the 5' RACE reads in MiXCR, keeping a single row per CDR3 protein. This table has 1.8 million or so distinct CDR3 sequences, about two fifths appearing once. Sequenced: blood. The receptor set was obtained from a human donor in good health.

The table lists this clonotype with a few counts. The chain is built from TRBV12-3 or TRBV12-4 and TRBJ1-4; D uncertain. The CDR3 totals 12 residues. The ends were cut back, 3 bases at V and 12 bases at J, with 11 bases in the middle. CDR3 nucleotides: TGTGCCAGCAGTTTTTATGATGAGCAACTGTTTTTT. Its translation is CASSFYDEQLFF.

The rearrangement joins TRBV5-5 to TRBJ1-2; D gene uncertain. Trimming removed 0 bases at V and 4 bases at J, with 13 bases between. Germline assignment: CDR1 SGHKS and CDR2 YYEKEE (reference sequence). CDR3 length: 15 amino acids. DNA of the CDR3: TGTGCCAGCAGCTTGGATCCCGTTGAGAGCTATGGCTACACCTTC. Protein product: CASSLDPVESYGYTF.

This clonotype appeared a few times. The rearrangement links TRBV11-2 to TRBJ2-1; TRBD1 matches at 8 bases. Germline assignment: CDR1 SGHAT and CDR2 FQNNGV. The J segment lost 7 bases and the V segment lost 5 bases, leaving 7 bases of the junction unmatched. The CDR3 extends over 14 amino acids. DNA for the CDR3: TGTGCCAGCAGCGTCGGACAGGGCTGGAATGAGCAGTTCTTC. This gives the protein CASSVGQGWNEQFF.

The chain couples TRBV7-9 to TRBJ2-7; perhaps TRBD1 as D (6 bases). The CDR3 length is 17 residues. The germline V gene encodes CDR1 SEHNR and CDR2 FQNEAQ (reference sequence). Trimming removed 6 bases from V and 2 bases from J, with 23 bases in between. As DNA, the CDR3 is TGTGCCAGCAGTCGGCTTGGGACACTACCAAAAACCTACGAGCAGTACTTC. Translation: CASSRLGTLPKTYEQYF. The variable domain in full, completed from reference TRBV7-9 and TRBJ2-7, reads DTGVSQNPRHKITKRGQNVTFRCDPISEHNRLYWYRQTLGQGPEFLTYFQNEAQLEKSRLLSDRFSAERPKGSFSTLEIQRTEQGDSAMYLCASSRLGTLPKTYEQYFGPGTRLTVT.

This clonotype was counted between two and nine times. The chain joins TRBV20-1 to TRBJ2-3; 10 nucleotides align to TRBD2. J gave up 4 bases and V 3 bases, and 4 bases lay outside the gene matches. Germline V CDR1 and CDR2: DFQATT, SNEGSKA (reference sequence). The length of the CDR3 is 14 residues. Here the CDR3 DNA reads TGCAGTGCTAGCACTAGCGGGGAATCAGATACGCAGTATTTT. Its translation: CSASTSGESDTQYF.

There are a few counts of this clonotype. This chain joins TRBV7-8 and TRBJ2-1; 10 bases line up with TRBD2. CDR3 length: 17 amino acids. After removal of 3 bases from V and 4 bases from J, the junction contained 9 bases not matched to a gene. Germline V lookup: CDR1 SGHVS, CDR2 FQNEAQ. The CDR3 sequence: CASSFPLSGGAYNEQFF. In nucleotides, the CDR3 is TGTGCCAGCAGCTTCCCCTTAAGCGGGGGGGCATACAATGAGCAGTTCTTC.

Points on this clonotype: The junction does not match germline at one end; this may be a read error. The J gene is TRBJ2-7, the V gene TRBV5-1; a weak D match, TRBD2 (6 bases). Germline V CDR1 and CDR2: SGHRS, YFSETQ. The CDR3 length is 13 residues. CDR3 sequence: CASSSGSSYEQHF. CDR3 coding DNA: TGCGCCAGCAGCTCCGGGAGCTCCTACGAGCAGCACTTC.

V usage is TRBV9 and J usage is TRBJ2-7, with TRBD1 matching over 7 bases. This CDR3 has 12 residues. From germline, CDR1 is SGDLS and CDR2 YYNGEE. The V segment lost 3 bases and the J segment 6 bases; nucleotides outside the gene matches: 3. Here the CDR3 reads CASSAGTAEQYF. As DNA, the CDR3 is TGTGCCAGCAGCGCGGGGACAGCCGAGCAGTACTTC.

The chain recombines TRBV29-1 with TRBJ2-1; TRBD1 aligns across 9 bases. This CDR3 spans 14 amino acids. After removal of 8 bases from V and 4 bases from J, the junction contained 9 bases not matched to a gene. Germline CDR1 is SQVTM and CDR2 is ANQGSEA. The CDR3 DNA reads TGCAGCACACGCCGGGACAGGGATTACAATGAGCAGTTCTTC. This gives the protein CSTRRDRDYNEQFF.

This clonotype has more than one count but fewer than ten. At one end, the junction sequence differs from germline, possibly due to a read error. The V and J genes are TRBV2 and TRBJ2-1, with 8 bases matching TRBD2. From germline, CDR1 is SNHLY and CDR2 FYNNEI. CDR3 size: 16 residues. The chain's CDR3 is CAGRAGLGLVYNEQFF. The CDR3 DNA reads TGTGCCGGCAGGGCCGGACTGGGACTAGTCTACAATGAGCAGTTCTTC.

Here the CDR3 reads CSEEGAAGGTQYF. The CDR3 region has the DNA TGCAGTGAGGAGGGGGCCGCCGGGGGGACCCAGTACTTC. This rearrangement joins TRBV20-1 to TRBJ2-5; maybe TRBD1 (7 bases). Germline loops: CDR1 DFQATT, CDR2 SNEGSKA (reference sequence). Trimming left V 7 bases short and J 7 bases short, with 19 bases between. CDR3 length: 13 residues.

The chain is built from TRBV11-2 and TRBJ2-7; D assignment may be TRBD1 or TRBD2 (7 bases each). Deletions cut 3 bases from V and 7 bases from J, with 19 bases between. The CDR3 has 15 amino acids. The germline V gene has CDR1 SGHAT and CDR2 FQNNGV. CDR3 DNA sequence: TGTGCCAGCAGCTTGGGGGGGACAGCCCAAGGTGAGCAGTACTTC. The encoded protein is CASSLGGTAQGEQYF.

In its sample, this clonotype was seen once. A read error may account for a junction end that differs from germline. The V and J genes are TRBV7-9 and TRBJ2-1; a weak D match, TRBD1 (6 bases). The CDR3 runs to 14 residues. The germline CDR1 and CDR2 sequences are SEHNR and FQNEAQ (reference sequence). CDR3 region: CVSRQESSCNEQFF. The CDR3 region has the DNA TGTGTCAGCAGACAGGAGAGCTCCTGCAATGAGCAGTTCTTC.

Comment on this clonotype: A junction end diverges from the germline sequence, so it may reflect a read error. This sequence joins TRBV29-1 and TRBJ2-3, with 14 positions matching TRBD2. The CDR3 has 15 residues. CDR1 SQVTM and CDR2 ANQGSEA come from the germline V gene. For the CDR3, the DNA is TGCAGCGTTGAAACCGGGACTAGCGGGGGAGATACGCGGTATTTT. This sequence encodes CSVETGTSGGDTRYF.

This clonotype occurred a few times. The rearrangement uses TRBV29-1 and TRBJ2-4; 11 bases fit TRBD1. The J call may be incorrect, as the DNA end agrees better with TRBJ2-7. CDR1 and CDR2 from the germline V gene are SQVTM and ANQGSEA. This CDR3 has 15 amino acids. The CDR3 protein is CSVSPGGTGGYEQYF. CDR3 DNA: TGCAGCGTTAGCCCGGGCGGGACAGGGGGCTACGAGCAGTACTTC.

This clonotype was observed a few times. J is TRBJ2-1 and V is TRBV6-2 or TRBV6-3, with D possibly being TRBD1 (6 bases). The V end was cut by 8 bases, the J end by 4 bases, with 12 bases between. This CDR3 contains 13 residues. Germline lookup yields CDR1 MNHEY and CDR2 SVGEGT. The CDR3 coding sequence is TGTGCCAGCGGGACAAGGGTTTACAATGAGCAGTTCTTC. As protein: CASGTRVYNEQFF.

This clonotype was recorded a few times. The chain is built from TRBV12-3 or TRBV12-4 and TRBJ2-5; D is unresolved. The CDR3 is 15 residues long. Trimming stripped 5 bases from V and 5 bases from J, with 18 bases between. This chain's CDR3 is CASSGSDLRQETQYF. CDR3 DNA: TGTGCCAGCAGTGGCTCGGACCTCCGGCAGGAGACCCAGTACTTC.

This clonotype has only a few counts. The chain couples TRBV5-6 to TRBJ2-3; D is possibly TRBD1 (6 bases). Trimming stripped 2 bases from V and 0 bases from J, with 10 bases between. The CDR3 length is 15 residues. Germline V gene lookup returns CDR1 SGHDT and CDR2 YYEEEE. The DNA for the CDR3 is TGTGCCAGCAGCTTCGGACAGACTAGCACAGATACGCAGTATTTT. This encodes CASSFGQTSTDTQYF.